This T cell receptor beta chain was sequenced for a study of CD8+ T cells in alopecia areata. Those with alopecia areata gave lesional scalp punch biopsies and peripheral blood. Looked up from germline, CDR1 is SGHTA and CDR2 is FQGNSA. The V segment lost 5 bases and the J segment 7 bases; nucleotides outside the gene matches: 6. The length of the CDR3 is 16 residues. RNA extraction and reverse transcription yielded cDNA as sequencing template. TCRdb keeps only in-frame clones here, not all; method: immunoSEQ multiplex PCR. The sample has 100,000 to 150,000 clones, around three fifths seen once. The origin of this receptor is a human donor with alopecia areata. This material consisted of CD4+ T cells sorted from blood, taken at week 0. The chain joins TRBV7-2 to TRBJ1-6; 12 bases match TRBD1. Here the CDR3 reads CASSIGTGGRNSPLHF. The DNA for the CDR3 is TGTGCCAGCAGCATTGGGACAGGGGGCCGAAATTCACCCCTCCACTTT.